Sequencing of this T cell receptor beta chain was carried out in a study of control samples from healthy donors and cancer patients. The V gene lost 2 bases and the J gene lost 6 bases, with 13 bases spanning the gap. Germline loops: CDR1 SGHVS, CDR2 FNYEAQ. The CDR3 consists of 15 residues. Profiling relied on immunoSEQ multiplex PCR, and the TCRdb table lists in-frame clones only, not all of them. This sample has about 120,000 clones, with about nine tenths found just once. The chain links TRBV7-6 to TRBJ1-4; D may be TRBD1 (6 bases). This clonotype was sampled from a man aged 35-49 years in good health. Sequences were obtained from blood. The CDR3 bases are TGTGCCAGCAGCTTATTACGGGGGGCGGATGAAAAACTGTTTTTT. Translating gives CASSLLRGADEKLFF.